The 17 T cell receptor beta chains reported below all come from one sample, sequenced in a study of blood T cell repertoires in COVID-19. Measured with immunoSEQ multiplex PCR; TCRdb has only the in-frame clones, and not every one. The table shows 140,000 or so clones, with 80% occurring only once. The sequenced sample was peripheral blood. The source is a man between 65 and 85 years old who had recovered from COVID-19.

In nucleotides, the CDR3 is TGTGCCAGCAGCGCAGCGGCACTAGCGGGGAGCTCCTACAATGAGCAGTTCTTC. Translation: CASSAAALAGSSYNEQFF. The chain couples TRBV7-2 to TRBJ2-1; TRBD2 matches at 10 bases. Germline V gene data show CDR1 as SGHTA and CDR2 as FQGNSA. The CDR3 covers 18 residues. V lost 5 bases to trimming and J lost 0 bases; unmatched junction nucleotides: 10.

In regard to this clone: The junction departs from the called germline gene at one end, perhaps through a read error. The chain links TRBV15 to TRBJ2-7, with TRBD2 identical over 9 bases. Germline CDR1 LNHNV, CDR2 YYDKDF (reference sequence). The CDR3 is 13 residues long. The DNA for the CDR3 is TGTGCCACCAGCAGAGTTGATGCGGGAGGGCTTAACTTC. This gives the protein CATSRVDAGGLNF.

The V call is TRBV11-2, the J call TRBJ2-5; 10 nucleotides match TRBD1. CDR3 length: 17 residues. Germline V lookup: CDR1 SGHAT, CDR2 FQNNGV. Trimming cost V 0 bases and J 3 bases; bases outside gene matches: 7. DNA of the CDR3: TGTGCCAGCAGCTTAGATCGGGACAGGGGTGTCGAAGAGACCCAGTACTTC. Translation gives CASSLDRDRGVEETQYF.

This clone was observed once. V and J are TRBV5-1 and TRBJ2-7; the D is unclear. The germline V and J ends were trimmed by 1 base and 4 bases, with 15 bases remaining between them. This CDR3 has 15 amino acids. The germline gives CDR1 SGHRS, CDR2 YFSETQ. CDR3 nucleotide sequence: TGCGCCAGCAGCTTGAGTCCCGACGGAGCGTACGAGCAGTACTTC. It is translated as CASSLSPDGAYEQYF. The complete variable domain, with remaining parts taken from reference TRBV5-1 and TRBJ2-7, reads KAGVTQTPRYLIKTRGQQVTLSCSPISGHRSVSWYQQTPGQGLQFLFEYFSETQRNKGNFPGRFSGRQFSNSRSEMNVSTLELGDSALYLCASSLSPDGAYEQYFGPGTRLTVT.

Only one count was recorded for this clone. The chain's CDR3 is CASSLNSNTGELFF. In nucleotides, the CDR3 is TGTGCCAGCAGCTTAAATTCTAACACCGGGGAGCTGTTTTTT. The chain uses TRBV7-9 and TRBJ2-2; the D is unclear. This CDR3 spans 14 amino acids. The germline V and J ends were trimmed by 2 bases and 2 bases, with 6 bases remaining between them. CDR1 is SEHNR, CDR2 FQNEAQ, per germline (reference sequence).

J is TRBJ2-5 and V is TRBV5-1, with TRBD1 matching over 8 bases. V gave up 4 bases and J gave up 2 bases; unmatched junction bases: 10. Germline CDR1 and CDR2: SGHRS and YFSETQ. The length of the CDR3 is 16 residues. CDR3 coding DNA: TGCGCCAGCAGCCCGCTGACAGGGGTTAAACAAGAGACCCAGTACTTC. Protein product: CASSPLTGVKQETQYF.

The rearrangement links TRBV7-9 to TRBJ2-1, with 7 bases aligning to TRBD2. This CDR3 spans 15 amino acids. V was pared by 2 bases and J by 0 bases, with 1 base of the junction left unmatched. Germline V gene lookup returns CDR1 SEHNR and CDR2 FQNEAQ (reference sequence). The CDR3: CASSLRGSSYNEQFF. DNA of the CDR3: TGTGCCAGCAGCTTACGCGGGAGCTCCTACAATGAGCAGTTCTTC.

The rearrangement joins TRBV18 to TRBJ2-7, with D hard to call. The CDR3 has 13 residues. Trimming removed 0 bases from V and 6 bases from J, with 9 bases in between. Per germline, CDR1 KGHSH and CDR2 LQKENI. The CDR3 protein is CASSPPAQFEQYF. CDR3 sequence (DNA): TGTGCCAGCTCACCACCGGCCCAGTTCGAGCAGTACTTC.

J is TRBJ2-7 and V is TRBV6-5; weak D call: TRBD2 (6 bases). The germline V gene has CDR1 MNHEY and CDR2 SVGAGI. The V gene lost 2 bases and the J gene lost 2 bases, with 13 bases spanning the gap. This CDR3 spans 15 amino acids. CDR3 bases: TGTGCCAGCAGTTACCTTGGCGCGGGAACCTACGAGCAGTACTTC. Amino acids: CASSYLGAGTYEQYF.

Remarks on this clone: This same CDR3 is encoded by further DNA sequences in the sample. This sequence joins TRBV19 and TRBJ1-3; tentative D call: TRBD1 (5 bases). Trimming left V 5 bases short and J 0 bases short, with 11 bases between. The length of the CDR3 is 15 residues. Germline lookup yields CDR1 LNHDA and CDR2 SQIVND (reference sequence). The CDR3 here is CASSGQGDSGNTIYF. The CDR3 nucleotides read TGTGCCAGTAGTGGTCAGGGTGACTCTGGAAACACCATATATTTT.

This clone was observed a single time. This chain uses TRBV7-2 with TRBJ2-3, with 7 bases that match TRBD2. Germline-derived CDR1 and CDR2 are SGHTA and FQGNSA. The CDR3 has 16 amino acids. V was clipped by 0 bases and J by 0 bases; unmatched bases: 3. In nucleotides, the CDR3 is TGTGCCAGCAGCTTAGCTCCTAGCGGAAGCACAGATACGCAGTATTTT. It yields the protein CASSLAPSGSTDTQYF.

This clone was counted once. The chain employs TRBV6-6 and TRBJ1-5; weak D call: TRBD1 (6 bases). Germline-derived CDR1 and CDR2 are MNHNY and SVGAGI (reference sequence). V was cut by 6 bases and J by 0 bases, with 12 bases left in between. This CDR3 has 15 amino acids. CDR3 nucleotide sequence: TGTGCCAGCAGCTCGAAAGGGGGTAGCAATCAGCCCCAGCATTTT. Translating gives CASSSKGGSNQPQHF.

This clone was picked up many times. For the CDR3, the DNA is TGTGCCAGCAGCCTACCTCGGAACAGCTTCGACTATGGCTACACCTTC. Translation gives CASSLPRNSFDYGYTF. The chain employs TRBV7-2 and TRBJ1-2; D remains unclear. The V end lost 5 bases, the J end lost 3 bases, and 19 bases lay between the germline ends. The germline CDR1 and CDR2 sequences are SGHTA and FQGNSA. The CDR3 loop spans 16 amino acids. Drawing the rest from reference TRBV7-2 and TRBJ1-2, the complete variable domain is GAGVSQSPSNKVTEKGKDVELRCDPISGHTALYWYRQSLGQGLEFLIYFQGNSAPDKSGLPSDRFSAERTGGSVSTLTIQRTQQEDSAVYLCASSLPRNSFDYGYTFGSGTRLTVV.

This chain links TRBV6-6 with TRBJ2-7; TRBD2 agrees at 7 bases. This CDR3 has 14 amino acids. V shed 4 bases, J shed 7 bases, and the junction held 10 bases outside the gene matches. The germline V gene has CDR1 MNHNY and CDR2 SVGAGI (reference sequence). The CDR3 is CASSFPGTTKEQYF. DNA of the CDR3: TGTGCCAGCAGTTTCCCCGGGACTACCAAGGAGCAGTACTTC.

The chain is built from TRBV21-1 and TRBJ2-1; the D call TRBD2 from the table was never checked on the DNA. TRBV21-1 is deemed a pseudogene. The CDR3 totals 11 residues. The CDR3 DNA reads TGTGCCAGCAGCAAAGCAGGGAGACAGTTCTTC. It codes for CASSKAGRQFF.

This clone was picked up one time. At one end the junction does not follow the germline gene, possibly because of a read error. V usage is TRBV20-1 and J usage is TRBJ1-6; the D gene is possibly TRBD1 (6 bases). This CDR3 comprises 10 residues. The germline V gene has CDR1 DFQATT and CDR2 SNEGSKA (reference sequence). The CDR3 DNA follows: TGCAGTGCTCGTCGTGGGACACCTCCTTTT. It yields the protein CSARRGTPPF.

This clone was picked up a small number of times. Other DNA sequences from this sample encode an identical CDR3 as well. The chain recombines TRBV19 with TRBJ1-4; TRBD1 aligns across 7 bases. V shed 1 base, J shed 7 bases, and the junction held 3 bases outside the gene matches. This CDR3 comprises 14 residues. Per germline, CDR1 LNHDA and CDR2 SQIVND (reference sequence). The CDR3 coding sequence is TGTGCCAGTAGTATAGGGACAGGCCCTGAAAAACTGTTTTTT. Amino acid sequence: CASSIGTGPEKLFF.